This TCR beta chain was profiled in a study of T cell repertoires in cytomegalovirus infection. A word on this clonotype: Its antigen is currently unknown.

TCRdb passed the reads through MiXCR, listing each CDR3 protein once. The sample includes 900,000 to 950,000 distinct CDR3 sequences, around 29% of them seen just once. V lost 7 bases and J lost 0, with 18 bases in between. The CDR3 extends over 16 amino acids. Germline V lookup: CDR1 SEHNR, CDR2 FQNEAQ (reference sequence). The TCR originated in a human donor in good health (CMV status not recorded). Some clones in this sample may be carry-over from other donors' samples. Here the sequenced sample was cultured CD8+ T cells from PBMCs, taken from culture after CMV antigen stimulation. The J gene is TRBJ1-1, the V gene TRBV7-9, with D possibly being TRBD1 (6 bases). Here the CDR3 reads CASTPGGRGLNTEAFF. In DNA form, the CDR3 reads TGTGCCAGCACCCCTGGGGGGCGCGGGTTGAACACTGAAGCTTTCTTT.